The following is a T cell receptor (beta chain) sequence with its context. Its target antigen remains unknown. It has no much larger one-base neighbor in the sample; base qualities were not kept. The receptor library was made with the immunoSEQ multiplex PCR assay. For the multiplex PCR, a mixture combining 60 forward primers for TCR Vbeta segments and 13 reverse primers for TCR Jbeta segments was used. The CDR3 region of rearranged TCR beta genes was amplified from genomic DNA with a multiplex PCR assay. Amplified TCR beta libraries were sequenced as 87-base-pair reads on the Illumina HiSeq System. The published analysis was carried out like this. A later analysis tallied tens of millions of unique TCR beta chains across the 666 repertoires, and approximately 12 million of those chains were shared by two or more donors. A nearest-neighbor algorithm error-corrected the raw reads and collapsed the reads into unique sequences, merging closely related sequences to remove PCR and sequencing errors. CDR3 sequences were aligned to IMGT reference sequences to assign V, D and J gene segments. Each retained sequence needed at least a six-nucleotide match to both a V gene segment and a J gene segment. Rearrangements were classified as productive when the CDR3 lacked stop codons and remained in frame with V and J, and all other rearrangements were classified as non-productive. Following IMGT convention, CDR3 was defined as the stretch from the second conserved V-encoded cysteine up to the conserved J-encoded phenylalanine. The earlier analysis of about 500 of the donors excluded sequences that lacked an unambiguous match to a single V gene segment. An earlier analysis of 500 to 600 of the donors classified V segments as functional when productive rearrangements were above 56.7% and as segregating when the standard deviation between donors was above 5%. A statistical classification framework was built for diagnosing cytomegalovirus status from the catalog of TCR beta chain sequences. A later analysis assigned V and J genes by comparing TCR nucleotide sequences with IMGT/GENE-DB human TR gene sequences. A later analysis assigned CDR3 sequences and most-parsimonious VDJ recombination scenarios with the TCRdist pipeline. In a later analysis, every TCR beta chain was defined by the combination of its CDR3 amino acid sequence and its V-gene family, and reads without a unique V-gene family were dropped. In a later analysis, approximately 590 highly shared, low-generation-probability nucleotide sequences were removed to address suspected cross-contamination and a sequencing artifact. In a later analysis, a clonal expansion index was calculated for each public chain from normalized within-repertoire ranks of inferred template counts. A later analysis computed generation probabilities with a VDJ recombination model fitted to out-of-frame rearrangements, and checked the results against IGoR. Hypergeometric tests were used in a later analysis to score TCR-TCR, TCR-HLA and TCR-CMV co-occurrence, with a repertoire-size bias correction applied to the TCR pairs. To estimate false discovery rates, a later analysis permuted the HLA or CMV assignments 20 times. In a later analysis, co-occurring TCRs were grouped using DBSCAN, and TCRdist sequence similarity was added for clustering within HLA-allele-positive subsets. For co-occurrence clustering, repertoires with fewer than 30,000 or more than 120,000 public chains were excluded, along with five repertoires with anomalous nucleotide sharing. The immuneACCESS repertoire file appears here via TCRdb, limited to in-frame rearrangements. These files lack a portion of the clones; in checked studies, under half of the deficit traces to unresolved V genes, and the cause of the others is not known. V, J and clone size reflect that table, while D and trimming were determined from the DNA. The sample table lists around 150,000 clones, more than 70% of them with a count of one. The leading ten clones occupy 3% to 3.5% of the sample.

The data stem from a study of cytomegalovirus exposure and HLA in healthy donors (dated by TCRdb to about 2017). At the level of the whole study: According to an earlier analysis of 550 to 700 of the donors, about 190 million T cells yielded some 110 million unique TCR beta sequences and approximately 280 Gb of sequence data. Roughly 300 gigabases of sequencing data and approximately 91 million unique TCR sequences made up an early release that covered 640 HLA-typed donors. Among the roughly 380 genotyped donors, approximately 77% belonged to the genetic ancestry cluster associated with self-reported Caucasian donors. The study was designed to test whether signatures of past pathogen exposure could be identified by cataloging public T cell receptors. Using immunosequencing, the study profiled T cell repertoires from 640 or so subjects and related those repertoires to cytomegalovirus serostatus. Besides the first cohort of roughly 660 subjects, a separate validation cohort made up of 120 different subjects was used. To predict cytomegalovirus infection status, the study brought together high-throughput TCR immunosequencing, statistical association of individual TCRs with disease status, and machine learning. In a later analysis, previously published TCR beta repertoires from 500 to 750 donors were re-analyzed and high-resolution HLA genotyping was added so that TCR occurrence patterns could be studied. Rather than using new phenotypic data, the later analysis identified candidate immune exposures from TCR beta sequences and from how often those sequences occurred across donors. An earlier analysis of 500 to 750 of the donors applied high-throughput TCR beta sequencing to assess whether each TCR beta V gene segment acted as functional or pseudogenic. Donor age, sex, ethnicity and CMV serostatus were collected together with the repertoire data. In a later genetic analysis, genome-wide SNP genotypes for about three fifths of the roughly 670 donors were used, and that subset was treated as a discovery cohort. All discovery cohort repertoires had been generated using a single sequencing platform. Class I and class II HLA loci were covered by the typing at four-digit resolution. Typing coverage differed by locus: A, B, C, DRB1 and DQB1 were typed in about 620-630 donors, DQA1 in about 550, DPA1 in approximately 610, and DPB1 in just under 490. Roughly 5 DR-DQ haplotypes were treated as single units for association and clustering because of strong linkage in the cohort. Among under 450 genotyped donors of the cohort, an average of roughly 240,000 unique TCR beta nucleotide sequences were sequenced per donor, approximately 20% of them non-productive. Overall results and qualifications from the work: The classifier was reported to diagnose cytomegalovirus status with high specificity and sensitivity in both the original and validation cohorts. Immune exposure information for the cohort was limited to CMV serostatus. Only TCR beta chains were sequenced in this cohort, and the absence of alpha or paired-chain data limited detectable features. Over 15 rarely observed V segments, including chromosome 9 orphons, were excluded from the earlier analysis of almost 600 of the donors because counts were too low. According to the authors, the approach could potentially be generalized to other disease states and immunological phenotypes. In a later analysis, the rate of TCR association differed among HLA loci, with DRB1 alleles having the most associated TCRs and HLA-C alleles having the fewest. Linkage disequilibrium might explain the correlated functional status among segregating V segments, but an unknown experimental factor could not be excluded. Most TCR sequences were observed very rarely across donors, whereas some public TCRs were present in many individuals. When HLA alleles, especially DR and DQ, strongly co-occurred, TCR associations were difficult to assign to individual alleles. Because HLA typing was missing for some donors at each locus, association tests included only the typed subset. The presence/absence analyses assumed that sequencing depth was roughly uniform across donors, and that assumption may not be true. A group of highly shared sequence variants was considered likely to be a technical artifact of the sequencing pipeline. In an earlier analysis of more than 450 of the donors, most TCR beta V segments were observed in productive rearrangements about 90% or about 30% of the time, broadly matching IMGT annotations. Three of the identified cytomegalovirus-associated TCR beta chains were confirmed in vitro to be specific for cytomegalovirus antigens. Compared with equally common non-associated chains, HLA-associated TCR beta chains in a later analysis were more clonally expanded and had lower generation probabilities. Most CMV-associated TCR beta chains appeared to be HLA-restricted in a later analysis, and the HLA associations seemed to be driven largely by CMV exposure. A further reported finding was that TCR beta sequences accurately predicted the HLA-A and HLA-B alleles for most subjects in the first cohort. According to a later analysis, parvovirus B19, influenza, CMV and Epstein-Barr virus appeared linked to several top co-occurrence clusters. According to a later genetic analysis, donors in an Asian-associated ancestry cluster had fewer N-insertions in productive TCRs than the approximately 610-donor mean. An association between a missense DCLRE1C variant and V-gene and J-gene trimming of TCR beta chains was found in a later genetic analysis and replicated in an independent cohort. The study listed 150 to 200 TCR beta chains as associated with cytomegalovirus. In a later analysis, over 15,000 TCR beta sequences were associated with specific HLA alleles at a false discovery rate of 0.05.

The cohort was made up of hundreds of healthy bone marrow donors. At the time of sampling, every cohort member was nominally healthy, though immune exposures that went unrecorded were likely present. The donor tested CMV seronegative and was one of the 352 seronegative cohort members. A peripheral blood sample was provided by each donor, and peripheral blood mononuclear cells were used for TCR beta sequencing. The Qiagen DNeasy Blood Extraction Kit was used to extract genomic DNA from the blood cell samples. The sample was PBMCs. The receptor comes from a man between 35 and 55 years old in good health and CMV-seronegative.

The CDR3 sequence is CASSYTDSYGYTF. Here is the DNA: TGTGCCAGCAGTTACACCGACAGCTATGGCTACACCTTC. The chain uses TRBV6-6 and TRBJ1-2; D gene: possibly TRBD1, on 5 matching bases. Sequences MNHNY (CDR1) and SVGAGI (CDR2) are obtained from the germline V gene (reference sequence). The CDR3 has 13 amino acids, counting the end cysteine and phenylalanine. Only CDR3 DNA is held: 39 bases, read in frame from base 1. V loses 2 bases, J loses 4 bases, and the germline ends lie 8 bases apart.